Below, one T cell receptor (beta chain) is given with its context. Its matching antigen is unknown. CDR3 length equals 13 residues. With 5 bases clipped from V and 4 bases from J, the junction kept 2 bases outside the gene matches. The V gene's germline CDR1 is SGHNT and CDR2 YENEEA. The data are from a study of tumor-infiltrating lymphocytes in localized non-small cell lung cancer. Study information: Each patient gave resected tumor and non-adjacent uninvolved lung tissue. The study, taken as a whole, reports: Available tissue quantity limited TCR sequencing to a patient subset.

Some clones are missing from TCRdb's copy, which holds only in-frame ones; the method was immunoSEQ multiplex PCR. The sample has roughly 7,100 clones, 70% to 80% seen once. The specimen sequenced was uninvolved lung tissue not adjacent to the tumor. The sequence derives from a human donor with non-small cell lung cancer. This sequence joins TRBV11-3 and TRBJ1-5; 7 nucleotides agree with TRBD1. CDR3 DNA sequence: TGTGCCAGCAGCCAGGACAGGAATCAGCCCCAGCATTTT. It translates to CASSQDRNQPQHF.